This TCR beta chain derives from a study of molecular identifiers for immune sequencing clone quantification. Study-wide results and limits: Because of identical TCR molecules sharing a barcode, sizes of highly expanded clones could be underestimated.

Every naive CD8 library was made from between roughly 18,000 and 1,100,000 sorted cells with 10%, 30% or 50% RNA. As for this clonotype: The antigen remains unidentified. A much more abundant neighbour one base away suggests this may be a read error.

The CDR3 consists of 14 residues. Germline V CDR1 and CDR2: ENHRY, SYGVKD. Trimming stripped 3 bases from V and 7 bases from J, with 13 bases between. From the PCR reads, TCRdb called clonotypes with MiXCR, one entry per CDR3 protein. The table has more than 550,000 distinct CDR3 sequences, 25% seen once. This clonotype was obtained from a human donor in good health. Some libraries in this study had Jurkat cell RNA spiked in. The sequencing input was naive CD8+ T cells from blood, with Jurkat cell RNA spiked in. Subset in this sample: FACS-sorted CD8+CD4-CCR7+CD45RA+ naive T cells. The V gene is TRBV10-3, the J gene TRBJ2-4, with D perhaps TRBD2 (5 bases). CDR3 residues: CAISEPGSPNIQYF. CDR3 sequence (DNA): TGTGCCATCAGTGAACCGGGATCGCCCAACATTCAGTACTTC.